Given below is one TCR beta chain in context. This receptor's antigen is unknown. Base-call qualities are not available, and no considerably larger clone is one nucleotide away. The sample originates from a study of shared clonotypes between healthy human individuals (dated by TCRdb to about 2020). About the full investigation: The cohort comprised two women and three men aged 18 to 49 years. Per donor, three plates each were used for CD4 naive and CD4 memory, two for CD8 naive, and one for CD8 memory. To estimate repertoire size and how much clonotypes are shared between individuals, the study performed deep sequencing of blood TCR repertoires from a few healthy adults. To increase sequencing depth and limit assay-specific biases, TCR repertoire library preparation and sequencing were carried out by different laboratories using diverse techniques. Between about 0.85 and 10 billion PBMCs per donor were obtained by leukapheresis.

V is reduced by 0 bases and J by 3 bases, leaving a spacing of 10 bases between them. CDR1 is given as SGHRS and CDR2 as YFSETQ, both from the germline V gene. The CDR3 has 15 amino acids, counting the end cysteine and phenylalanine. Only the CDR3 DNA stays, 45 bases, in frame from base 1. Study-wide findings and limitations: Across a few donors, approximately 5% of naive CD4, roughly 3.5% of naive CD8, 2% to 2.5% of memory CD4, and over 0.35% of memory CD8 clonotypes were shared. Estimated clonotype richness was generally larger for naive than for memory subsets. Even with the large sequencing depth, rarefaction of the sorted-subset datasets indicated that sequencing was incomplete. Compared with non-shared clonotypes, the clonotypes found in all four sorted-subset donors had higher generation probabilities. Sampling was limited to blood, and TCR repertoires in tissue likely differ from TCR repertoires in blood. Because the study included a small number of donors, the genetic and exposure-history diversity represented was limited. Pairwise subsampling indicated that sequencing depth was expected to affect the degree of clonotype sharing among donors.

Using the deep immunoSEQ assay, TCR CDR3 regions were amplified from genomic DNA by multiplex PCR. Extracted genomic DNA from each cell subset was distributed evenly across all wells of several immunoSEQ 96-well plates, and each plate was treated as a replicate. For sorted subsets, roughly 200 ng of genomic DNA, equivalent to around 29,000 T cell genomes, went into each replicate PCR. Purified libraries were measured with a Qubit 3.0 fluorometer, size-checked on a Bioanalyzer 2100, and measured again with the KAPA Library Quantification kit. Every immunoSEQ 96-well plate was sequenced on a separate single-read 150-cycle Illumina NextSeq 550 flow cell. The study's own analysis went as follows. Because the immunoSEQ output held only junctional sequences and lacked quality scores, the filtering could not match the filtering applied to full-length reads. To assign V/J genes and CDR3, sequences were annotated using PyIR, a Python wrapper for IgBLAST v1.9, with IMGT germline references. Reads were removed for weak V/J assignments (E-value above 1e-6), missing CDR3, stop codons, out-of-frame junctions, or ambiguous translated residues. V3J clonotypes were defined by identical inferred V gene, J gene, and CDR3 amino acid sequence. To compute the percentage overlap between repertoires, the number of shared unique clonotypes was divided by the size of the smaller repertoire. Richness of each repertoire was evaluated using RTK rarefaction, the Chao1 estimator, and Recon v2.1 estimates of unobserved clonotypes. OLGA was used to compute generation probabilities for all TCRbeta clonotypes that the gDNA method yielded from a handful of donors. Held by TCRdb, this immuneACCESS table contains in-frame sequences only and omits some clones. Under half of the omission traces to an unresolved V gene where checked; the cause of the rest is unknown. V and J calls and clone size are given by that table; D and trimming were obtained from the DNA. The sample records about 2 million clones, roughly 94% of which are singletons. Around 1% of the sample is taken by the ten largest.

CD8 naive samples consisted of CD45RO-negative cells that were positively selected for CCR7, yielding a CD45RA+CCR7+ population without TemRA cells. The donors were healthy, HIV-negative adults who had no recently reported acute infections or vaccinations. All donors were Caucasian adults living in Nashville, Tennessee, USA. Blood was obtained by leukapheresis, after which PBMCs were separated by Ficoll-Histopaque density gradient centrifugation and cryopreserved in liquid nitrogen vapor phase. Purity and quantity of every magnetically sorted T cell population were checked by analytical flow cytometry. Genomic DNA was isolated from every sorted fraction and measured by UV absorbance on a Nanodrop 2000c.

The chain links TRBV5-1 with TRBJ2-1; no confident D gene assignment can be made. The sequenced material came from naive CD8+ T cells sorted from blood. This sample's cell subset or site label indicates: CD45RA+CCR7+. The sequence derives from a man between 18 and 35 years old in good health. The CDR3 region has the sequence CASSLVAQYYNEQFF. The DNA is TGCGCCAGCAGCTTGGTGGCCCAGTACTACAATGAGCAGTTCTTC.